This paragraph reports one T cell receptor beta chain. Its cognate antigen has yet to be identified. Base-call qualities are not available, and no considerably larger clone is one nucleotide away. The donors were healthy, HIV-negative adults who had no recently reported acute infections or vaccinations. Only Caucasian adults living in Nashville, Tennessee, USA were represented among the donors. Magnetic negative selection was used to enrich CD4+ T cells, after which naive cells were positively selected on CD45RA and the negative fraction became the memory subset. Blood was collected by leukapheresis, and PBMCs were isolated by Ficoll-Histopaque density gradient centrifugation and then cryopreserved in liquid nitrogen vapor phase. Analytical flow cytometry was used to check the purity and quantity of every magnetically sorted T cell population. Genomic DNA was isolated from every sorted fraction and measured by UV absorbance on a Nanodrop 2000c.

This specimen belongs to a study of shared clonotypes between healthy human individuals (dated by TCRdb to 2018 to 2021). About the study as a whole: The cohort comprised two women and three men aged 18 to 49 years. Different laboratories and diverse techniques were used to prepare libraries and sequence TCR repertoires, to increase sequencing depth and limit assay-specific biases. Between about 0.8 and 9 billion PBMCs per donor were obtained by leukapheresis. For each donor, CD4 naive and CD4 memory were each run on three plates, CD8 naive on two plates, and CD8 memory on one plate. The study deeply sequenced blood TCR repertoires of about five healthy adults to estimate repertoire size and the extent of clonotype sharing between individuals. What the research found in general, with its limitations: The genetic and exposure-history diversity represented was limited by the small number of donors. Even with the large sequencing depth, rarefaction of the sorted-subset datasets indicated that sequencing was incomplete. Based on pairwise subsampling, the degree of clonotype sharing among donors was expected to be affected by sequencing depth. Higher generation probabilities were observed for clonotypes shared by all four sorted-subset donors than for non-shared clonotypes. Naive subsets generally had larger estimated clonotype richness than memory subsets did. About 4.5% of naive CD4, more than 3% of naive CD8, about 2.1% of memory CD4, and approximately 0.39% of memory CD8 clonotypes were shared across four donors. Only blood was sampled, and tissue TCR repertoires likely differ from those in blood.

V is clipped by 4 bases and J by 3 bases, and the sequence between their germline boundaries is 4 bases long. The CDR3 sequence holds 11 residues, the cysteine and phenylalanine included. The only DNA kept is the CDR3, 33 bases in frame from the first base. CDR1 is given as MDHEN and CDR2 as SYDVKM, both from the germline V gene. TCR CDR3 regions were amplified from genomic DNA by multiplex PCR using the deep immunoSEQ assay. Genomic DNA extracted from each cell subset was distributed evenly over all wells of several immunoSEQ 96-well plates, and each plate served as one replicate. Each replicate PCR for sorted subsets received around 0.2 ug genomic DNA, equal to roughly 33,000 T cell genomes. Purified libraries were measured with a Qubit 3.0 fluorometer, size-checked on a Bioanalyzer 2100, and measured again with the KAPA Library Quantification kit. A separate single-read 150-cycle Illumina NextSeq 550 flow cell was used to sequence each immunoSEQ 96-well plate. The original methods were these. Because the immunoSEQ output included only junctional sequences and no quality scores, the filtering could not be the same as the filtering used for full-length reads. To assign V/J genes and CDR3, sequences were annotated using PyIR, a Python wrapper for IgBLAST v1.9, with IMGT germline references. Reads were filtered out if the reads had weak V/J assignments (E-value above 1e-6), no CDR3, stop codons, out-of-frame junctions, or ambiguous translated residues. V3J clonotypes were defined as sequences sharing an identical inferred V gene, J gene, and CDR3 amino acid sequence. Percentage overlap between repertoires was computed as shared unique clonotypes divided by the size of the smaller repertoire. Repertoire richness was assessed with RTK rarefaction, the Chao1 estimator, and Recon v2.1 estimates of unobserved clonotypes. Generation probabilities were computed with OLGA for all TCRbeta clonotypes obtained by the gDNA method from several donors. This is the immuneACCESS table as TCRdb keeps it, with only in-frame sequences that have V and J called. A part of the clones is gone; compared with another copy, unresolved V genes explain less than half, and the rest is unexplained. The D gene and trimming were derived from the DNA, and the V and J assignments and clone size from that table. This sample is represented by some 2,500,000 clones; approximately 94% of them were singletons. The top ten clonotypes cover approximately 0.37% of the sample.

The sequence joins TRBV28 to TRBJ2-7; no D gene can be assigned with confidence. Material: naive CD4+ T cells from PBMCs. Sample cell subset or site, as interpreted from the label and publication: CD45RA+ positively selected. This clonotype was sampled from a man in his late teens or twenties in good health. Some clones in this sample may be carry-over from other donors' samples. CDR3 region: CASSWGYEQYF. DNA sequence: TGTGCCAGCAGTTGGGGCTACGAGCAGTACTTC.